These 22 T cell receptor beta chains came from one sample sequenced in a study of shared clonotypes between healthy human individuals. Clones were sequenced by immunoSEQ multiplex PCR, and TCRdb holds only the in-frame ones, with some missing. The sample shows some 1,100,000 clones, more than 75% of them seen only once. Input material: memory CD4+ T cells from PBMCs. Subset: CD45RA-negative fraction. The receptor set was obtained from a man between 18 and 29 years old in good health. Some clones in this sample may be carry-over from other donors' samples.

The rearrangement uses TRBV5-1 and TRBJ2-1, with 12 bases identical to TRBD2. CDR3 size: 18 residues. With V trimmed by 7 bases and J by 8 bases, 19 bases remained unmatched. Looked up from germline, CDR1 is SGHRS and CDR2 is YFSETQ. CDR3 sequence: CASLKRLAGGLGEDEQFF. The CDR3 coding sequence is TGCGCCAGCCTCAAAAGGCTAGCGGGAGGGCTCGGTGAGGATGAGCAGTTCTTC.

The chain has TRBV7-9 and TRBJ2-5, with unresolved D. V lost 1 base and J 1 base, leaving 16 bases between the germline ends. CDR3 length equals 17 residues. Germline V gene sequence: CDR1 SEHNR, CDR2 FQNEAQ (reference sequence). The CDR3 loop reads CASSLVVAGVLQETQYF. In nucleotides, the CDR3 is TGTGCCAGCAGCTTAGTGGTGGCAGGCGTACTCCAAGAGACCCAGTACTTC. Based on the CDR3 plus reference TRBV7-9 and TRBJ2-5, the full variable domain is DTGVSQNPRHKITKRGQNVTFRCDPISEHNRLYWYRQTLGQGPEFLTYFQNEAQLEKSRLLSDRFSAERPKGSFSTLEIQRTEQGDSAMYLCASSLVVAGVLQETQYFGPGTRLLVL.

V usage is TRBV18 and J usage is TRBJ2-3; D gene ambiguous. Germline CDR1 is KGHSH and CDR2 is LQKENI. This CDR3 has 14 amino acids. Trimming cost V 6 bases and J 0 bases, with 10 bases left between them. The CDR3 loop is CASSLRSSTDTQYF. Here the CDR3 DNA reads TGTGCCAGCTCCCTCAGATCTAGCACAGATACGCAGTATTTT.

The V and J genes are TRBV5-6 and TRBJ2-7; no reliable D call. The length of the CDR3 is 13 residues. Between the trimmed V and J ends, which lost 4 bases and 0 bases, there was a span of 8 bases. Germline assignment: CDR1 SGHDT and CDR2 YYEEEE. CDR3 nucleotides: TGTGCCAGCAGCGGGGTTTACTCCTACGAGCAGTACTTC. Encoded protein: CASSGVYSYEQYF.

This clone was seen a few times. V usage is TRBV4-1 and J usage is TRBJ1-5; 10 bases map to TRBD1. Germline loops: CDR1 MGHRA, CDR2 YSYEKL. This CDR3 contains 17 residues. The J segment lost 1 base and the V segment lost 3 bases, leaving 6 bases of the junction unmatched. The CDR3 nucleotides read TGCGCCAGCAGCCAGGCTCCGGGACAGGGGAGCAATCAGCCCCAGCATTTT. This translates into CASSQAPGQGSNQPQHF.

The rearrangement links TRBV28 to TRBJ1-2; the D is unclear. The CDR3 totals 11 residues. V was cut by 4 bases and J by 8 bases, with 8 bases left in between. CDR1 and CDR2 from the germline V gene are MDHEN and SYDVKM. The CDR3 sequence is CASSSSHGYTF. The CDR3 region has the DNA TGTGCCAGCAGTTCGTCTCACGGCTACACCTTC.

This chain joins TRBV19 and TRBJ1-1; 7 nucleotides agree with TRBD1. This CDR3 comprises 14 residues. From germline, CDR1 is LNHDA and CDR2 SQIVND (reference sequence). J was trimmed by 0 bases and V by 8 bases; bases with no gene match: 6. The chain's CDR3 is CASLKGQMNTEAFF. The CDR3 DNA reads TGTGCCAGTCTGAAGGGACAGATGAACACTGAAGCTTTCTTT. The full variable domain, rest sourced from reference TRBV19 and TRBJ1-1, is DGGITQSPKYLFRKEGQNVTLSCEQNLNHDAMYWYRQDPGQGLRLIYYSQIVNDFQKGDIAEGYSVSREKKESFPLTVTSAQKNPTAFYLCASLKGQMNTEAFFGQGTRLTVV.

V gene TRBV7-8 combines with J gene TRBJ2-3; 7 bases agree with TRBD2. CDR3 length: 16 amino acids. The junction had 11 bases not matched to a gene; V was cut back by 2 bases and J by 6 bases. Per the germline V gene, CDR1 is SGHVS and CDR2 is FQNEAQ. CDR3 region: CASSLLTPTSHDTQYF. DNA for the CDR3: TGTGCCAGCAGCTTACTCACTCCGACTAGCCACGATACGCAGTATTTT.

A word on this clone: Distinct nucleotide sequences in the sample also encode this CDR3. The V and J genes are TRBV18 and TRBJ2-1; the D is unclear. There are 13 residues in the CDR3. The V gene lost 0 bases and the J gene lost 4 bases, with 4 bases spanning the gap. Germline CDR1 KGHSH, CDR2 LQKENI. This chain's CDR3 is CASSPPGYNEQFF. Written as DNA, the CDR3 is TGTGCCAGCTCACCACCCGGATACAATGAGCAGTTCTTC.

The CDR3 DNA follows: TGTGCCAGCAGGATCGCGGGACTATCAGGGAAGCAGTTCTTC. Residues: CASRIAGLSGKQFF. The chain links TRBV28 to TRBJ2-1; TRBD2 aligns across 7 bases. The CDR3 length is 14 residues. Trimming at V came to 6 bases and at J to 11 bases, leaving 13 bases not matched to a gene. Germline-derived CDR1 and CDR2 are MDHEN and SYDVKM.

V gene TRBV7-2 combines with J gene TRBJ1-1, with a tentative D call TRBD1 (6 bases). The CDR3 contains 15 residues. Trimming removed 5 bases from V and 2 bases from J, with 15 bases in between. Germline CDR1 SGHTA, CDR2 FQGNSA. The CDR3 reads CASSPYRAVNTEAFF. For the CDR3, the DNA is TGTGCCAGCAGCCCCTACAGGGCGGTAAACACTGAAGCTTTCTTT.

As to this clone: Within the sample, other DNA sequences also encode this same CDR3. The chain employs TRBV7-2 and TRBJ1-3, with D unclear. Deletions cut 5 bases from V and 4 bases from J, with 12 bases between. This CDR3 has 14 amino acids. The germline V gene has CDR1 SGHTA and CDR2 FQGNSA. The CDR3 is CASSPRTGGNTIYF. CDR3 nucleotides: TGTGCCAGCAGCCCTCGAACCGGCGGAAACACCATATATTTT. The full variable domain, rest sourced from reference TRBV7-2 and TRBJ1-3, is GAGVSQSPSNKVTEKGKDVELRCDPISGHTALYWYRQSLGQGLEFLIYFQGNSAPDKSGLPSDRFSAERTGGSVSTLTIQRTQQEDSAVYLCASSPRTGGNTIYFGEGSWLTVV.

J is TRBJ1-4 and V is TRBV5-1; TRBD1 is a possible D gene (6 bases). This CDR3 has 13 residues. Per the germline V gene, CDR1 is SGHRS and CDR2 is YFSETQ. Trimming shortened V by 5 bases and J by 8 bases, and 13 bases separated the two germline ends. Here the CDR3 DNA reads TGCGCCAGCAGTCTACAGGGATGGGAAAAACTGTTTTTT. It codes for CASSLQGWEKLFF.

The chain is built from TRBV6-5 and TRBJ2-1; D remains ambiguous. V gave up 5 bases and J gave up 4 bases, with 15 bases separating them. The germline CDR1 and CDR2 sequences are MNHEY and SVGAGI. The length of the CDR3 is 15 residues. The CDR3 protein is CASSLPAVGYNEQFF. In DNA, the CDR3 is TGTGCCAGCAGTCTCCCGGCGGTGGGGTACAATGAGCAGTTCTTC.

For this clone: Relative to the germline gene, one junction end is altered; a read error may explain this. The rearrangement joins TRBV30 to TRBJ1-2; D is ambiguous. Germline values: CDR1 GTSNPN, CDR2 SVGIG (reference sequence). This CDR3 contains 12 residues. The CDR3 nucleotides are TGTGCCTGGAGTGGGCGCTTCTATGGCTGCACCTTC. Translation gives CAWSGRFYGCTF.

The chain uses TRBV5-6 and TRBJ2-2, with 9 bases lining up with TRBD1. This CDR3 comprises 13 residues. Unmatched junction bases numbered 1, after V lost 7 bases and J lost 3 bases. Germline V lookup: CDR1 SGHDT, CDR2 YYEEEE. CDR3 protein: CASGDRDTGELFF. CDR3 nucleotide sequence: TGTGCCAGCGGGGACAGGGACACCGGGGAGCTGTTTTTT.

As DNA, the CDR3 is TGTGCCAGCAGACTAGGTGGGATGGAGCAGTTCTTC. This codes for CASRLGGMEQFF. The chain links TRBV7-9 to TRBJ2-1; D is perhaps TRBD2 (5 bases). V was trimmed by 6 bases and J by 10 bases, leaving 13 bases between them. This CDR3 is 12 amino acids long. Germline values: CDR1 SEHNR, CDR2 FQNEAQ (reference sequence).

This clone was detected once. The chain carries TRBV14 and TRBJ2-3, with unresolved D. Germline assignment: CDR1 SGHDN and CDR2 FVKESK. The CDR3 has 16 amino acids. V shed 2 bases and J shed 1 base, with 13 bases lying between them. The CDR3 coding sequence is TGTGCCAGCAGCCAATTCCGGTCTGCCGGCACAGATACGCAGTATTTT. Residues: CASSQFRSAGTDTQYF.

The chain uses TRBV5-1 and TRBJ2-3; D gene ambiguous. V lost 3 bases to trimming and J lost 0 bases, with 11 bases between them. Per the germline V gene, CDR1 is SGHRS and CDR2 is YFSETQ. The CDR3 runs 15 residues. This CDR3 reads CASSSSASSTDTQYF. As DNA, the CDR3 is TGCGCCAGCAGCTCCAGCGCCTCTAGCACAGATACGCAGTATTTT.

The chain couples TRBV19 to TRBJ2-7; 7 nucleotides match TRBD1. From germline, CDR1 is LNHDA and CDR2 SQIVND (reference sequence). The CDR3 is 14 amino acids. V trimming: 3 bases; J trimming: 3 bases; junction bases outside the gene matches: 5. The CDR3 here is CASSIGTVGYEQYF. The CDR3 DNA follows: TGTGCCAGTAGTATTGGGACAGTAGGCTACGAGCAGTACTTC.

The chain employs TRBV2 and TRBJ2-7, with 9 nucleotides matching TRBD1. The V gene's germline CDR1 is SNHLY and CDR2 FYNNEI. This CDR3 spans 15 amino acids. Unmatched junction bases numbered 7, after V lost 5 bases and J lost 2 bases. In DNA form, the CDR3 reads TGTGCCAGCAGTCAACAGGGGGCCCTAGCCTACGAGCAGTACTTC. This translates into CASSQQGALAYEQYF.

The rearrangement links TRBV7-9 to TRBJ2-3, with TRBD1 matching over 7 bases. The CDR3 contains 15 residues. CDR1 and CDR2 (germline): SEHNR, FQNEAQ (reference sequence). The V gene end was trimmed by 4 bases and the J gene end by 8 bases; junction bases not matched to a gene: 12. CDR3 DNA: TGTGCCAGCAGCTCCAACAGGGGTGGTGGGGTTACGCAGTATTTT. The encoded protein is CASSSNRGGGVTQYF.